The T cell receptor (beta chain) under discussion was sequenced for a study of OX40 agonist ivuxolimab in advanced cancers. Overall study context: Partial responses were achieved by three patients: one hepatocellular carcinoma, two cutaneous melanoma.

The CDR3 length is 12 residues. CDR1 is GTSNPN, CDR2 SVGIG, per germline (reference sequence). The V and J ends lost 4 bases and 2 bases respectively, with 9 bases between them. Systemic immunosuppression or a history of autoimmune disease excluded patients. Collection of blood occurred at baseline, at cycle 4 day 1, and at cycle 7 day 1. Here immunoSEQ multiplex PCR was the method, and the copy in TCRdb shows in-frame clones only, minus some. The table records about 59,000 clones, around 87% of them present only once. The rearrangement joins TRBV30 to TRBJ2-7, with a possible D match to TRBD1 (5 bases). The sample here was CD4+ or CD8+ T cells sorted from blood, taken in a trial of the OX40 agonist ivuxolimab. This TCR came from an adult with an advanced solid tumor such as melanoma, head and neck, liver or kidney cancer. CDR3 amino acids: CAWTQGAYEQYF. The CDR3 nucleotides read TGTGCCTGGACCCAAGGGGCCTACGAGCAGTACTTC.